The next 16 T cell receptor beta chains were all read from a single sample in a study of T cells in Graves' hyperthyroidism and ophthalmopathy. Amplification yielded TCR beta CDR3 regions, with RNA transcripts as the source. HTBI primers were employed in a first-round RT-PCR of the TCR CDR3. TCRdb re-derived calls from the multiplex PCR reads in MiXCR, one entry per CDR3 protein. The table records approximately 210,000 distinct CDR3 sequences, roughly 15% of them present only once. Sequences were obtained from blood. The receptors shown here come from a man over 45 with Graves' hyperthyroidism.

This clonotype was found a few times. One junction end does not reproduce the germline sequence, and a read error may be involved. The CDR3 DNA follows: TGTGCCGGCAGCGTAATACAGGGGAAGAACACTGAAGCTTCCTTT. This sequence encodes CAGSVIQGKNTEASF. The rearrangement links TRBV11-2 to TRBJ1-1, with 7 bases lining up with TRBD1. Germline V gene lookup returns CDR1 SGHAT and CDR2 FQNNGV. This CDR3 is built from 15 residues.

The table lists this clonotype with many counts. V and J are TRBV12-3 or TRBV12-4 and TRBJ2-6; D gene ambiguous. The CDR3 spans 15 residues. The germline V and J ends were trimmed by 6 bases and 0 bases, with 9 bases remaining between them. The CDR3 DNA sequence: TGTGCCAGCAGCGAGGAGAACTCTGGGGCCAACGTCCTGACTTTC. Protein: CASSEENSGANVLTF.

This clonotype was counted many times. The rearrangement joins TRBV18 to TRBJ2-5; D remains unclear. Germline CDR1 is KGHSH and CDR2 is LQKENI. With 2 bases removed from V and 3 bases from J, the gap between germline ends came to 10 bases. This CDR3 spans 14 amino acids. In DNA form, the CDR3 reads TGTGCCAGCTCACCAATCCTGACAAAAGAGACCCAGTACTTC. It translates to CASSPILTKETQYF. The full variable domain, in which reference TRBV18 and TRBJ2-5 provide the parts outside the CDR3, is NAGVMQNPRHLVRRRGQEARLRCSPMKGHSHVYWYRQLPEEGLKFMVYLQKENIIDESGMPKERFSAEFPKEGPSILRIQQVVRGDSAAYFCASSPILTKETQYFGPGTRLLVL.

Many counts were recorded for this clonotype. V and J are TRBV5-5 and TRBJ2-7; 9 positions agree with TRBD1. With V trimmed by 4 bases and J by 3 bases, 5 bases remained unmatched. In germline, CDR1 is SGHKS, CDR2 YYEKEE (reference sequence). The CDR3 is 14 residues long. The CDR3 DNA reads as TGTGCCAGCAGCGTACGACAGGGGGACTACGAGCAGTACTTC. Translating it yields CASSVRQGDYEQYF.

This clonotype was detected only once. The rearrangement links TRBV6-1 to TRBJ2-5; perhaps TRBD2 as D (5 bases). CDR3 length: 14 amino acids. Per germline, CDR1 MNHNS and CDR2 SASEGT. Trimming pared 6 bases from V and 5 bases from J, leaving 16 bases between. The DNA of the CDR3 is TGTGCCAGCAGGAAACTAGATCGCGGGGAGACCCAGTACTTC. The encoded protein is CASRKLDRGETQYF.

J is TRBJ2-1 and V is TRBV12-3 or TRBV12-4, with 14 bases that match TRBD2. V dropped 5 bases and J dropped 8; count of bases not matched to a gene: 8. This CDR3 has 16 residues. CDR3 in amino acids: CASSGGTSGSWYEQFF. The DNA of the CDR3 is TGTGCCAGCAGTGGGGGGACTAGCGGGAGTTGGTATGAGCAGTTCTTC.

This clonotype has only a few counts. The rearrangement links TRBV10-3 to TRBJ2-2; TRBD2 matches at 8 bases. Germline assignment: CDR1 ENHRY and CDR2 SYGVKD. The CDR3 length is 13 residues. V was pared by 10 bases and J by 4 bases, with 5 bases of the junction left unmatched. The CDR3 loop is CANSGTSTGELFF. The CDR3 DNA follows: TGTGCCAACTCCGGGACTAGCACCGGGGAGCTGTTTTTT.

This clonotype showed up many times. The chain employs TRBV18 and TRBJ2-1, with D perhaps TRBD1 (5 bases). CDR1 is KGHSH, CDR2 LQKENI, per germline. This CDR3 has 12 residues. The V gene lost 2 bases and the J gene lost 7 bases, with 6 bases spanning the gap. The CDR3 region is CASSPGANEQFF. CDR3 coding DNA: TGTGCCAGCTCACCAGGGGCGAATGAGCAGTTCTTC.

This clonotype was seen ten or more times. The V gene is TRBV10-3, the J gene TRBJ2-7; D gene uncertain. Trimming cost V 10 bases and J 2 bases, with 9 bases left between them. The germline CDR1 and CDR2 sequences are ENHRY and SYGVKD. This CDR3 has 11 amino acids. The DNA of the CDR3 is TGTGCCACCCTGGAGACCTACGAGCAGTACTTC. This translates into CATLETYEQYF.

Turning to this clonotype: A junction boundary mismatches the germline segment, possibly from a read error. This chain joins TRBV7-8 and TRBJ2-1; 10 nucleotides align to TRBD1. Germline CDR1 is SGHVS and CDR2 is FQNEAQ. This CDR3 has 13 amino acids. The CDR3 loop reads CASSPRTGGSFIF. CDR3 nucleotides: TGTGCCAGCAGCCCGAGGACAGGGGGAAGTTTTATCTTC. The whole variable domain, filled in from reference TRBV7-8 and TRBJ2-1, reads GAGVSQSPRYKVAKRGQDVALRCDPISGHVSLFWYQQALGQGPEFLTYFQNEAQLDKSGLPSDRFFAERPEGSVSTLKIQRTQQEDSAVYLCASSPRTGGSFIFGPGTRLTVL.

This clonotype was observed at least ten times. The CDR3 is CASSSLGGQSSYEQYF. The CDR3 DNA sequence: TGTGCCAGCAGCTCTCTAGGGGGACAGAGCTCCTACGAGCAGTACTTC. V gene TRBV27 combines with J gene TRBJ2-7; 7 positions match TRBD1. After removal of 6 bases from V and 0 bases from J, the junction contained 11 bases not matched to a gene. Germline loops: CDR1 MNHEY, CDR2 SMNVEV (reference sequence). The CDR3 runs 16 residues.

This clonotype was counted only a few times. This chain uses TRBV12-3 or TRBV12-4 with TRBJ1-2, with D tentatively TRBD1 (5 bases). V was pared by 3 bases and J by 7 bases, with 21 bases between. This CDR3 has 16 residues. In DNA form, the CDR3 reads TGTGCCAGCAGTTTTTCCCCTCGCGGGGGTGTGGGTGGCTACACCTTC. Protein product: CASSFSPRGGVGGYTF.

The table lists this clonotype with a few counts. The chain joins TRBV5-5 to TRBJ1-5, with D perhaps matching TRBD1 (5 bases). Germline values: CDR1 SGHKS, CDR2 YYEKEE (reference sequence). The V end lost 0 bases, the J end lost 5 bases, and 9 bases lay between the germline ends. The CDR3 consists of 14 residues. The CDR3 sequence is CASSLGSGDQPQHF. CDR3 coding DNA: TGTGCCAGCAGCTTGGGATCGGGGGATCAGCCCCAGCATTTT.

The count of this clonotype is one. A much larger clone sits a single nucleotide away, making a read error possible. CDR3 region: CSVRTVSNQPQHF. The CDR3 DNA is TGCAGTGTCCGGACAGTTAGCAATCAGCCCCAGCATTTT. The V and J genes are TRBV20-1 and TRBJ1-5; D is possibly TRBD1 (6 bases). From germline, CDR1 is DFQATT and CDR2 SNEGSKA (reference sequence). CDR3 length equals 13 residues. V lost 7 bases and J 0 bases, leaving 10 bases between the germline ends.

This clonotype has ten or more counts. The rearrangement joins TRBV2 to TRBJ2-1; D not resolved. Germline V lookup: CDR1 SNHLY, CDR2 FYNNEI. The CDR3 consists of 12 residues. Trimming took 6 bases from V and 9 from J, leaving 12 bases between them. CDR3 sequence: CASRGPEPEQFF. For the CDR3, the DNA is TGTGCCAGCAGGGGTCCGGAACCTGAGCAGTTCTTC.

J is TRBJ2-1 and V is TRBV7-9; a possible D gene is TRBD2 (6 bases). The ends were cut back, 5 bases at V and 5 bases at J, with 16 bases in the middle. Germline CDR1 reads SEHNR; CDR2 reads FQNEAQ (reference sequence). CDR3 size: 15 residues. The CDR3 nucleotides are TGTGCCAGCAGCCCTCCCGGGACTCGACACAATGAGCAGTTCTTC. Encoded protein: CASSPPGTRHNEQFF.